This is a list of T cell receptor beta chains from one sample in a study of blood T cell repertoires in COVID-19. The repertoire was sequenced with immunoSEQ multiplex PCR; TCRdb's copy has only in-frame clones and lacks some. The sample has approximately 73,000 clones, 70% to 85% seen once. What was sequenced was peripheral blood. All receptors come from a woman between 65 and 79 years old with acute or convalescent COVID-19. Both conserved end residues are part of each CDR3. Fields, in order: D gene, V gene, J gene, clone size, CDR3 protein, CDR3 DNA. The D gene is left open where the match is weak. Rows give clone size only sometimes, using once, few, many, or a class for an expanded clone.

d_call: .
v_call: TRBV28
j_call: TRBJ1-5
clone_size: .
cdr3_aa: CASSPWVPGRNQPQHF
cdr3_nt: TGTGCCAGCAGCCCCTGGGTCCCGGGTAGGAATCAGCCCCAGCATTTT

d_call: .
v_call: TRBV7-2
j_call: TRBJ2-5
clone_size: .
cdr3_aa: CASSRQGGRETQYF
cdr3_nt: TGTGCCAGCAGTCGGCAGGGGGGACGAGAGACCCAGTACTTC

d_call: .
v_call: TRBV9
j_call: TRBJ2-5
clone_size: .
cdr3_aa: CASSVGVGGTQETQYF
cdr3_nt: TGTGCCAGCAGCGTAGGCGTTGGAGGGACCCAAGAGACCCAGTACTTC

d_call: .
v_call: TRBV29-1
j_call: TRBJ1-6
clone_size: .
cdr3_aa: CSVDVRGLVSPLHF
cdr3_nt: TGCAGCGTTGACGTCAGGGGTTTGGTCTCACCCCTCCACTTT

d_call: TRBD2
v_call: TRBV27
j_call: TRBJ2-1
clone_size: once
cdr3_aa: CASSYGTSGTGEQFF
cdr3_nt: TGTGCCAGCAGTTACGGGACTAGCGGGACGGGTGAGCAGTTCTTC

d_call: .
v_call: TRBV24-1
j_call: TRBJ1-3
clone_size: once
cdr3_aa: CATSDLQLDSPGNTIYF
cdr3_nt: TGTGCCACCAGTGATTTGCAATTGGACAGCCCTGGAAACACCATATATTTT

d_call: .
v_call: TRBV4-1
j_call: TRBJ2-3
clone_size: .
cdr3_aa: CASSQTRGTDTQYF
cdr3_nt: TGCGCCAGCAGCCAAACTAGGGGCACAGATACGCAGTATTTT

d_call: TRBD1
v_call: TRBV10-2
j_call: TRBJ1-2
clone_size: .
cdr3_aa: CASSERRQGFNYGYTF
cdr3_nt: TGCGCCAGCAGTGAGCGGAGACAGGGATTTAACTATGGCTACACCTTC

d_call: TRBD1
v_call: TRBV6-6
j_call: TRBJ2-1
clone_size: .
cdr3_aa: CASSSGTRGKQFF
cdr3_nt: TGTGCCAGCAGCTCCGGGACCAGGGGGAAGCAGTTCTTC

d_call: .
v_call: TRBV6-5
j_call: TRBJ2-3
clone_size: .
cdr3_aa: CAFQDSTRGTDTQYF
cdr3_nt: TGTGCCTTCCAAGACTCTACACGCGGGACAGATACGCAGTATTTT

d_call: TRBD2
v_call: TRBV2
j_call: TRBJ2-4
clone_size: .
cdr3_aa: CASSEALIPGLAAYF
cdr3_nt: TGTGCCAGCAGTGAAGCGTTAATTCCGGGACTAGCGGCTTACTTC